This entry lists 22 T cell receptor beta chains sequenced from one sample in a study of regulatory T cells in long-lasting Graves disease. TCR beta libraries were built with iRepertoire HTBI primers and Arm-PCR of CDR3 regions. MiXCR was run by TCRdb on the multiplex PCR reads, yielding one entry per CDR3 protein. The top ten hold about 8.3% of the sample, which has 450,000 or so distinct CDR3 sequences, more than 20% seen once. The time point here: persistent/refractory GD, antithyroid drugs over 5 years with positive TRAb. Extracted RNA from PBMCs served as the source of the TCR library. The sequencing used peripheral blood mononuclear cells (PBMCs), collected when the disease was refractory, from a patient treated with antithyroid drugs. These receptor sequences come from a female donor with Graves disease.

In this sample, this clonotype turned up a few times. The chain joins TRBV30 to TRBJ2-7; D is ambiguous. CDR3 length: 13 residues. The V gene lost 3 bases and the J gene lost 2 bases, with 11 bases spanning the gap. CDR1 and CDR2 (germline): GTSNPN, SVGIG (reference sequence). CDR3 in amino acids: CAWRVGPAYEQYF. The CDR3, as DNA: TGTGCCTGGAGGGTGGGTCCGGCCTACGAGCAGTACTTC.

In this sample, this clonotype turned up a few times. This chain links TRBV4-3 with TRBJ1-5; unclear D gene. Trimming shortened V by 1 base and J by 7 bases, and 11 bases separated the two germline ends. This CDR3 comprises 14 residues. Germline CDR1 LGHNA, CDR2 YSLEER. The CDR3 bases are TGCGCCAGCAGCCAAGCGGCTGGCGGGCAGCCCCAGCATTTT. Translated, it gives CASSQAAGGQPQHF.

This clonotype appeared many times. This chain uses TRBV7-8 with TRBJ1-2; TRBD1 agrees at 9 bases. The CDR3 covers 16 residues. The ends lost 1 base at V and 6 bases at J; junction bases unmatched: 9. Germline-derived CDR1 and CDR2 are SGHVS and FQNEAQ. The CDR3 region has the DNA TGTGCCAGCAGCTTAGAAAAAGGGACAGGGATCGATGGCTACACCTTC. Translating gives CASSLEKGTGIDGYTF.

CDR3 sequence (DNA): TGTGCCAGCAGCCCACCCAGCGGGAGGACCTACGAGCAGTACTTC. Translation gives CASSPPSGRTYEQYF. The gene calls are TRBV7-9 and TRBJ2-7; 9 positions agree with TRBD2. CDR3 length equals 15 residues. CDR1 and CDR2 (germline): SEHNR, FQNEAQ (reference sequence). V shed 5 bases and J 2 bases; nucleotides not matched to a gene: 7.

This clonotype was observed at least ten times. The chain carries TRBV7-9 and TRBJ1-1; D unresolved. V lost 3 bases and J lost 4, with 9 bases in between. In germline, CDR1 is SEHNR, CDR2 FQNEAQ (reference sequence). The CDR3 is 13 residues long. CDR3 sequence (DNA): TGTGCCAGCAGCTTGGGGTTCGGCACTGAAGCTTTCTTT. Translated: CASSLGFGTEAFF.

This clonotype was detected ten times or more. The rearrangement uses TRBV24-1 and TRBJ1-1, with D unclear. Germline lookup yields CDR1 KGHDR and CDR2 SFDVKD. Trimming pared 7 bases from V and 6 bases from J, leaving 17 bases between. CDR3 length: 14 amino acids. CDR3 sequence: CATREDSYGAEAFF. The CDR3 coding sequence is TGTGCCACCAGGGAGGACTCGTATGGCGCTGAAGCTTTCTTT.

This clonotype was detected ten times or more. The chain is built from TRBV12-3 or TRBV12-4 and TRBJ1-1; D may be TRBD1 (5 bases). The CDR3 has 14 amino acids. V was cut by 6 bases and J by 3 bases, with 14 bases left in between. DNA of the CDR3: TGTGCCAGCAGCAATCTTCAGGGTTACACTGAAGCTTTCTTT. Amino acids: CASSNLQGYTEAFF.

This clonotype was counted many times. The V call is TRBV28, the J call TRBJ1-4; unclear D gene. The CDR3 covers 15 residues. V shed 2 bases and J shed 8 bases, with 15 bases lying between them. Germline-derived CDR1 and CDR2 are MDHEN and SYDVKM. The CDR3 loop reads CASSLRAAKREKLFF. For the CDR3, the DNA is TGTGCCAGCAGTTTAAGGGCAGCCAAGAGGGAAAAACTGTTTTTT.

The chain is built from TRBV12-3 or TRBV12-4 and TRBJ1-3, with D perhaps TRBD1 (5 bases). The V end lost 5 bases, the J end lost 0 bases, and 8 bases lay between the germline ends. The CDR3 is 14 amino acids. The CDR3 DNA reads TGTGCCAGCAGTACAGGCGGCTCTGGAAACACCATATATTTT. Residues: CASSTGGSGNTIYF.

This clonotype has at least ten counts. V usage is TRBV27 and J usage is TRBJ1-2; no clear D. Germline V gene data show CDR1 as MNHEY and CDR2 as SMNVEV (reference sequence). Trimming cost V 2 bases and J 5 bases, with 12 bases left between them. This CDR3 is built from 14 residues. The CDR3 here is CASSLRSGGYGYTF. Written as DNA, the CDR3 is TGTGCCAGCAGTTTACGTAGTGGAGGGTATGGCTACACCTTC.

This clonotype was counted ten times or more. The chain combines TRBV28 with TRBJ2-5; 7 nucleotides line up with TRBD2. Germline V lookup: CDR1 MDHEN, CDR2 SYDVKM. The CDR3 consists of 18 residues. V shed 2 bases and J 2 bases; nucleotides not matched to a gene: 14. CDR3 nucleotide sequence: TGTGCCAGCAGTTTAATGATGGGGCAGGGAGGGGCACAAGAGACCCAGTACTTC. Translated, it gives CASSLMMGQGGAQETQYF.

This clonotype was counted many times. This chain connects TRBV29-1 to TRBJ1-2; possibly TRBD1 for D (6 bases). Germline V gene data show CDR1 as SQVTM and CDR2 as ANQGSEA. Trimming left V 2 bases short and J 8 bases short, with 12 bases between. CDR3 size: 12 residues. The CDR3 coding sequence is TGCAGCGTTGAATCAGGGGCGCAGGGCTACACCTTC. This gives the protein CSVESGAQGYTF.

J is TRBJ1-1 and V is TRBV19; a possible D gene is TRBD1 (5 bases). The CDR3 is 12 residues long. Between the trimmed V and J ends, which lost 9 bases and 1 base, there was a span of 9 bases. Per the germline V gene, CDR1 is LNHDA and CDR2 is SQIVND (reference sequence). CDR3 coding DNA: TGTGCCAGCCGACAGCAGAACACTGAAGCTTTCTTT. It translates to CASRQQNTEAFF.

In this sample, this clonotype turned up many times. The rearrangement links TRBV28 to TRBJ2-7, with 9 bases identical to TRBD1. V trimming: 6 bases; J trimming: 3 bases; junction bases outside the gene matches: 9. Germline CDR1 and CDR2: MDHEN and SYDVKM. This CDR3 contains 15 residues. CDR3 region: CASSSPGQGIYEQYF. Here the CDR3 DNA reads TGTGCCAGCAGCTCACCGGGACAGGGCATCTACGAGCAGTACTTC.

The chain's CDR3 is CSARVSGRAPGELFF. CDR3 sequence (DNA): TGCAGTGCTAGAGTTAGCGGGAGGGCGCCCGGGGAGCTGTTTTTT. The gene calls are TRBV20-1 and TRBJ2-2; TRBD2 aligns across 11 bases. J lost 6 bases, V lost 1 base, and 4 bases had no gene match. The length of the CDR3 is 15 residues. CDR1 and CDR2 from the germline V gene are DFQATT and SNEGSKA (reference sequence).

In its sample, this clonotype was seen a few times. The chain employs TRBV10-2 and TRBJ1-1; D remains ambiguous. Germline CDR1 reads WSHSY; CDR2 reads SAAADI. With 7 bases removed from V and 0 bases from J, the gap between germline ends came to 9 bases. There are 13 residues in the CDR3. CDR3 in DNA: TGCGCCAGCAAATTACAGATGAACACTGAAGCTTTCTTT. Translated: CASKLQMNTEAFF.

The sample holds a few counts of this clonotype. The V and J genes are TRBV27 and TRBJ1-5, with 11 bases matching TRBD1. V lost 1 base to trimming and J lost 7 bases; unmatched junction nucleotides: 6. The germline gives CDR1 MNHEY, CDR2 SMNVEV (reference sequence). The CDR3 runs to 16 residues. For the CDR3, the DNA is TGTGCCAGCAGTTTATTAGCGGGACAGGGGGGACAGCCCCAGCATTTT. As protein: CASSLLAGQGGQPQHF.

This clonotype was seen ten or more times. The V and J genes are TRBV27 and TRBJ2-2; 10 bases are shared with TRBD1. The length of the CDR3 is 14 residues. V shed 6 bases, J shed 4 bases, and the junction held 2 bases outside the gene matches. From germline, CDR1 is MNHEY and CDR2 SMNVEV (reference sequence). CDR3 DNA sequence: TGTGCCAGCAGAAGGACAGGGGGCACCGGGGAGCTGTTTTTT. It is translated as CASRRTGGTGELFF.

Ten or more counts support this clonotype. This chain joins TRBV28 and TRBJ1-2, with D possibly TRBD1 on 6 matching bases. The V end lost 5 bases, the J end lost 4 bases, and 14 bases lay between the germline ends. Germline-derived CDR1 and CDR2 are MDHEN and SYDVKM. The CDR3 contains 14 residues. This CDR3 is CASSEEDSFYGYTF. CDR3 nucleotide sequence: TGTGCCAGCAGTGAGGAGGACAGTTTCTATGGCTACACCTTC.

This clonotype was detected ten times or more. The chain combines TRBV27 with TRBJ2-2, with D unclear. V lost 3 bases and J lost 7, with 6 bases in between. The CDR3 covers 12 residues. CDR1 MNHEY and CDR2 SMNVEV come from the germline V gene (reference sequence). CDR3 nucleotides: TGTGCCAGCAGTTTTCTCGGCGGGGAGCTGTTTTTT. It encodes CASSFLGGELFF.

This chain joins TRBV6-9 and TRBJ1-1; D unresolved. CDR1 and CDR2 (germline): MNHGY, SVAAGI. The CDR3 runs to 13 residues. V was clipped by 3 bases and J by 5 bases, with 10 bases between them. DNA of the CDR3: TGTGCCAGCAGTTACGGTTGGCGTACTGAAGCTTTCTTT. This translates into CASSYGWRTEAFF.

This clonotype has only one observation. CDR3 bases: TGTGCCAGCAGCAATCAGGGACAGCGATCCTATGGCTACACCTTC. This encodes CASSNQGQRSYGYTF. The chain is built from TRBV28 and TRBJ1-2, with TRBD1 matching 7 bases. This CDR3 comprises 15 residues. The J segment lost 4 bases and the V segment lost 6 bases, leaving 11 bases of the junction unmatched. Germline-derived CDR1 and CDR2 are MDHEN and SYDVKM.